This TCR beta chain was sequenced during a study of T cell repertoires in cytomegalovirus infection. Study background: Public TCR beta signature analysis indicated the presence of both CMV infection and matching HLA type.

In TCRdb, the reads were re-called with MiXCR into one record per CDR3 protein. Among a few hundred thousand distinct CDR3 sequences listed, about 17% were seen once. The CDR3 sequence is 14 residues long. Trimming pared 4 bases from V and 7 bases from J, leaving 16 bases between. Per the germline V gene, CDR1 is SGHAT and CDR2 is FQDESV (reference sequence). The TCR originated in a human donor in good health (CMV status not recorded). Some clones in this sample may be carry-over from other donors' samples. The sample comprised CD8+ T cells from PBMCs. This chain joins TRBV11-1 and TRBJ1-2; TRBD1 might be the D (6 bases). CDR3 coding DNA: TGTGCCAGCAGCTCTCCAGGGGAATTGGGTGGCTACACCTTC. This encodes CASSSPGELGGYTF.